Listed below are T cell receptor beta chains from one sample, sequenced in a study of blood T cell repertoires in COVID-19. Sequencing was performed with immunoSEQ multiplex PCR; in TCRdb, only in-frame clones are kept and a portion is missing. Of some 70,000 clones listed, approximately 91% are singletons. The source material was peripheral blood. The receptors originated from a human donor with active COVID-19. The donor label of this sample is uncertain. The CDR3 runs from the conserved cysteine through the conserved F or W. A D gene is named only where the DNA matches it firmly. Some rows have no size entry. The others give once, few or many, or a class for an expanded clone.

>TRBV28|TRBJ2-7|NA|TRBD1
TGTGCCAGCAGTAAGGGGGACAGGGACTACGAGCAGTACTTC
CASSKGDRDYEQYF
>TRBV19|TRBJ1-2|NA|NA
TGTGCCAGTAGTATAGACCCCGTTAATGGCTACACCTTC
CASSIDPVNGYTF
>TRBV7-2|TRBJ2-1|NA|NA
TGTGCCAGCAGCTTAGTCCCGAGCTCCTACAATGAGCAGTTCTTC
CASSLVPSSYNEQFF
>TRBV2|TRBJ2-3|NA|NA
TGTGCCAGCGGACGGACAGTGAGGTCCACAGATACGCAGTATTTT
CASGRTVRSTDTQYF
>TRBV14|TRBJ2-7|NA|TRBD1
TGTGCCAGCAGCCAATACGGGGACAGCTCCTACGAGCAGTACTTC
CASSQYGDSSYEQYF
>TRBV28|TRBJ2-5|NA|TRBD1
TGTGCCAGCAGTCACTCCGTGAGGGGGCAGGGAGAAGAGACCCAGTACTTC
CASSHSVRGQGEETQYF
>TRBV19|TRBJ2-2|NA|TRBD2
TGTGCCAGTAGTTTCCGGACTAGCCGCACCGGGGAGCTGTTTTTT
CASSFRTSRTGELFF
>TRBV18|TRBJ2-6|NA|TRBD1
TGTGCCAGCTCAGCCAGAAGACAGGGGGCGTTTGCTGGGGCCAACGTCCTGACTTTC
CASSARRQGAFAGANVLTF
>TRBV11-3|TRBJ2-3|NA|TRBD2
TGTGCCAGCAGCTTAGTGTTGGCTAGCGGGAATACGCAGTATTTT
CASSLVLASGNTQYF
>TRBV5-1|TRBJ2-5|once|NA
TGCGCCAGCAGCTTAAGATCCGAGGGGACCCAGTACTTC
CASSLRSEGTQYF
>TRBV4-3|TRBJ2-2|NA|TRBD1
TGCGCCAGCAGCCAAGGACAGGGAATCGGGGAGCTGTTTTTT
CASSQGQGIGELFF
>TRBV4-3|TRBJ1-1|NA|TRBD1
TGCGCCAGCAGCCAAGTCCCGACAGGGACGCTGGGTGAAGCTTTCTTT
CASSQVPTGTLGEAFF
>TRBV7-2|TRBJ2-3|once|TRBD2
TGTGCCAGCAGCTTAGCGTACGCGGGAGCTACTGATACGCAGTATTTT
CASSLAYAGATDTQYF
>TRBV28|TRBJ2-7|few|NA
TGTGCCAGCAGTTTTCTGGCCAGAACCTACGAGCAGTACTTC
CASSFLARTYEQYF